The 19 T cell receptor beta chains reported below all come from one sample, sequenced in a study of blood T cell repertoires in COVID-19. Profiling relied on immunoSEQ multiplex PCR, and the TCRdb table lists in-frame clones only, not all of them. The data contain 200,000 to 250,000 clones, about 87% of them singletons. The sequenced material came from PBMCs or T cells enriched from blood (not recorded which). These TCRs come from a woman in her 30s who had recovered from COVID-19.

This clone has at least ten counts. The chain recombines TRBV21-1 with TRBJ1-1; TRBD1, the D gene given by the table, was not confirmed from the DNA. TRBV21-1 is given as a pseudogene. CDR3 length: 17 residues. The CDR3: CASSIWVLGQENTEAFF. The DNA of the CDR3 is TGTGCCAGCAGCATTTGGGTTCTGGGACAGGAGAACACTGAAGCTTTCTTT.

J is TRBJ1-2 and V is TRBV6-1, with D hard to call. Trimming shortened V by 2 bases and J by 4 bases, and 17 bases separated the two germline ends. The CDR3 is 16 residues long. Germline CDR1 and CDR2: MNHNS and SASEGT. Written as DNA, the CDR3 is TGTGCCAGCAGTGAATCTCGAGGGTCCGCTTTCTATGGCTACACCTTC. Amino acid sequence: CASSESRGSAFYGYTF.

This sequence joins TRBV9 and TRBJ2-3; 15 nucleotides line up with TRBD2. The J segment lost 4 bases and the V segment lost 3 bases, leaving 9 bases of the junction unmatched. This CDR3 has 18 residues. Germline CDR1 SGDLS, CDR2 YYNGEE. CDR3 amino acids: CASSAGTSGGFLADTQYF. For the CDR3, the DNA is TGTGCCAGCAGCGCGGGGACTAGCGGGGGGTTTCTTGCAGATACGCAGTATTTT.

The chain has TRBV10-3 and TRBJ1-1, with 7 bases aligning to TRBD1. The CDR3 runs 13 residues. CDR1 is ENHRY and CDR2 is SYGVKD in the germline V gene. V trimming: 7 bases; J trimming: 8 bases; junction bases outside the gene matches: 10. The CDR3 coding sequence is TGTGCCATCAATGGGAAGACAGGGACAGAAGCTTTCTTT. Translation: CAINGKTGTEAFF.

This clone showed up just once. This rearrangement joins TRBV5-6 to TRBJ2-1; 8 bases fit TRBD2. Per the germline V gene, CDR1 is SGHDT and CDR2 is YYEEEE. Trimming at V came to 3 bases and at J to 2 bases, leaving 7 bases not matched to a gene. The length of the CDR3 is 16 residues. CDR3 region: CASSSQRGGTYNEQFF. The CDR3 region has the DNA TGTGCCAGCAGCTCTCAACGGGGGGGAACCTACAATGAGCAGTTCTTC.

A word on this clone: The DNA is omitted, as the CDR3 cannot be located on it reliably, and the CDR3 follows TCRdb's listing. The chain employs TRBV4-1 and TRBJ1-2; the table calls TRBD1, which could not be checked here. The germline V gene has CDR1 MGHRA and CDR2 YSYEKL. The CDR3 totals 21 residues, both ends included. The CDR3 is CASSHVRDNYGYTFVRNGYTF.

The genes are TRBV4-1 and TRBJ2-7; a weak D match, TRBD1 (6 bases). CDR3 length: 13 amino acids. V lost 2 bases and J lost 3, with 8 bases in between. The germline V gene has CDR1 MGHRA and CDR2 YSYEKL. The CDR3 is CASSQQDSYEQYF. The CDR3 coding sequence is TGCGCCAGCAGCCAACAGGACAGCTACGAGCAGTACTTC.

This chain uses TRBV19 with TRBJ1-1; D unresolved. CDR1 is LNHDA and CDR2 is SQIVND in the germline V gene (reference sequence). With 5 bases removed from V and 4 bases from J, the gap between germline ends came to 23 bases. CDR3 length: 17 residues. The CDR3 DNA reads as TGTGCCAGTAGTCATCTGGGGAACGGGGTGGTATCCACTGAAGCTTTCTTT. It translates to CASSHLGNGVVSTEAFF.

The rearrangement uses TRBV23-1 and TRBJ1-5; D might be TRBD1 (5 bases). TRBV23-1 carries the ORF label, with uncertain function. Trimming pared 0 bases from V and 9 bases from J, leaving 18 bases between. This CDR3 contains 16 residues. The CDR3 region is CASSQSNDSRFRPQHF. The CDR3 coding sequence is TGCGCCAGCAGTCAATCGAACGACAGTCGGTTCAGGCCCCAGCATTTT.

The sample holds one count of this clone. V usage is TRBV3-1 (or the pseudogene TRBV3-2) and J usage is TRBJ2-3; the match to TRBD2 covers 9 bases. Trimming took 0 bases from V and 10 from J; bases not matched to a gene: 11. Germline values: CDR1 LGHDT, CDR2 YNNKEL (reference sequence). The CDR3 totals 16 residues. CDR3 nucleotides: TGTGCCAGCAGCCAAGACAAGCGGGGGGCCTCTGTGGCGCAGTATTTT. It specifies CASSQDKRGASVAQYF.

The chain employs TRBV13 and TRBJ1-2; D gene uncertain. There are 12 residues in the CDR3. CDR1 is PRHDT and CDR2 is FYEKMQ in the germline V gene (reference sequence). Between the trimmed V and J ends, which lost 3 bases and 6 bases, there was a span of 8 bases. DNA for the CDR3: TGTGCCAGCAGCTTTTCTGGAGATGGCTACACCTTC. Translated: CASSFSGDGYTF.

The rearrangement uses TRBV5-1 and TRBJ1-1, with TRBD1 matching 7 bases. From germline, CDR1 is SGHRS and CDR2 YFSETQ. This CDR3 comprises 17 residues. J lost 2 bases, V lost 0 bases, and 10 bases had no gene match. The CDR3 is CASSLVGATGENTEAFF. The CDR3 DNA sequence: TGCGCCAGCAGCTTGGTGGGGGCAACAGGGGAAAACACTGAAGCTTTCTTT.

V gene TRBV7-9 combines with J gene TRBJ1-1; D may be TRBD1 (6 bases). This CDR3 spans 13 amino acids. Trimming pared 2 bases from V and 3 bases from J, leaving 7 bases between. Germline V gene lookup returns CDR1 SEHNR and CDR2 FQNEAQ (reference sequence). Here the CDR3 reads CASSLYRDTEAFF. Here the CDR3 DNA reads TGTGCCAGCAGCTTATACAGGGACACTGAAGCTTTCTTT.

This clone was seen more than once but under ten times. This chain joins TRBV2 and TRBJ1-1; possible D gene TRBD1, 6 bases. Trimming took off 2 bases at V and 0 bases at J, with 16 bases between the two ends. This CDR3 is built from 17 residues. In germline, CDR1 is SNHLY, CDR2 FYNNEI. CDR3 DNA sequence: TGTGCCAGCAGTGAAAGGATACAGGGACCCATGAACACTGAAGCTTTCTTT. The encoded protein is CASSERIQGPMNTEAFF.

This clone turned up a few times. V gene TRBV15 combines with J gene TRBJ1-2; 12 bases align to TRBD1. Germline CDR1 is LNHNV and CDR2 is YYDKDF (reference sequence). This CDR3 comprises 15 residues. V trimming: 10 bases; J trimming: 0 bases; junction bases outside the gene matches: 6. For the CDR3, the DNA is TGTGCCAAACCGGGACAGGGGGCAGCTAACTATGGCTACACCTTC. This codes for CAKPGQGAANYGYTF. Combining the CDR3 with reference TRBV15 and TRBJ1-2 gives the whole variable domain DAMVIQNPRYQVTQFGKPVTLSCSQTLNHNVMYWYQQKSSQAPKLLFHYYDKDFNNEADTPDNFQSRRPNTSFCFLDIRSPGLGDTAMYLCAKPGQGAANYGYTFGSGTRLTVV.

This clone was observed a handful of times. J is TRBJ2-1 and V is TRBV11-2; 10 positions match TRBD2. The CDR3 covers 16 residues. Germline V gene sequence: CDR1 SGHAT, CDR2 FQNNGV. Trimming cost V 5 bases and J 2 bases; bases outside gene matches: 6. The CDR3 is CASSDSSGGAYNEQFF. In DNA form, the CDR3 reads TGTGCCAGCAGCGACTCAAGCGGGGGGGCCTACAATGAGCAGTTCTTC.

J is TRBJ2-7 and V is TRBV7-2; weak D call: TRBD2 (5 bases). Germline-derived CDR1 and CDR2 are SGHTA and FQGNSA. Deletions cut 4 bases from V and 4 bases from J, with 14 bases between. This CDR3 has 14 amino acids. CDR3 in amino acids: CASSSPRRRYEQYF. In nucleotides, the CDR3 is TGTGCCAGCAGCTCCCCTAGGAGGCGGTACGAGCAGTACTTC.

The chain is built from TRBV9 and TRBJ1-2, with 9 bases lining up with TRBD1. Germline V gene sequence: CDR1 SGDLS, CDR2 YYNGEE. V was clipped by 0 bases and J by 4 bases; unmatched bases: 4. This CDR3 contains 15 residues. CDR3 protein: CASSVVTGGAYGYTF. The DNA of the CDR3 is TGTGCCAGCAGCGTAGTTACAGGGGGCGCCTATGGCTACACCTTC.

This clone appeared once. The chain employs TRBV9 and TRBJ1-1, with 9 positions matching TRBD1. The CDR3 totals 15 residues. CDR1 is SGDLS and CDR2 is YYNGEE in the germline V gene. V shed 3 bases and J 1 base; nucleotides not matched to a gene: 4. For the CDR3, the DNA is TGTGCCAGCAGCGCCCGGGACAGGGCGAACACTGAAGCTTTCTTT. Translated: CASSARDRANTEAFF.